This entry features one T cell receptor (beta chain) sequence. Its antigen is as yet unknown. The data are from a study of shared clonotypes between healthy human individuals. The protocol was immunoSEQ multiplex PCR, while the TCRdb copy is restricted to in-frame clones and leaves out a portion. The table has more than 150,000 clones, 90% to 95% seen once; the top ten hold more than 0.065%. Study findings and constraints: In general, naive subsets displayed greater estimated richness than memory subsets did. Rarefaction showed sorted-subset sequencing was incomplete despite large depth.

V shed 0 bases, J shed 6 bases, and the junction held 5 bases outside the gene matches. Germline V lookup: CDR1 SGHNT, CDR2 YYREEE (reference sequence). The CDR3 is 14 amino acids. All donors were Caucasian adults living in Nashville, Tennessee. The chain carries TRBV5-4 and TRBJ2-7, with 8 bases fitting TRBD2. The sequence derives from a woman aged 30 to 39 in good health. The sequencing input was naive CD4+ T cells sorted from blood. As for subset: CD45RA+ positively selected. The CDR3 spells CASSLAGGKIEQYF. In DNA, the CDR3 is TGTGCCAGCAGCTTGGCGGGGGGGAAAATCGAGCAGTACTTC.